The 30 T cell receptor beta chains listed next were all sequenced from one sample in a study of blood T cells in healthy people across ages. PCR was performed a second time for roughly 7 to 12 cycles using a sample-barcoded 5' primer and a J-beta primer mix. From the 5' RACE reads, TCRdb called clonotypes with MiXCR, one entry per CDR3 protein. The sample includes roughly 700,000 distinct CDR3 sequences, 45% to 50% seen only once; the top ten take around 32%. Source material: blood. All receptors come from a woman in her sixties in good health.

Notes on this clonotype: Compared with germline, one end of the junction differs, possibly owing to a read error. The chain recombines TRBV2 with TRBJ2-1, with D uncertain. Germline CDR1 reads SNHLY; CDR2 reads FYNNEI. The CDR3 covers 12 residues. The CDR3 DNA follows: TGTGCCAGCAGCCCAAGGTACAATGAGCAGGTCTTC. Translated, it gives CASSPRYNEQVF.

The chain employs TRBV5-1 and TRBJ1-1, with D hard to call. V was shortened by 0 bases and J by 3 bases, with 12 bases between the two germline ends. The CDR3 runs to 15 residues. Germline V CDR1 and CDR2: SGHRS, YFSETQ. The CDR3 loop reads CASSLAWGGDTEAFF. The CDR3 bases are TGCGCCAGCAGCTTGGCCTGGGGAGGCGACACTGAAGCTTTCTTT.

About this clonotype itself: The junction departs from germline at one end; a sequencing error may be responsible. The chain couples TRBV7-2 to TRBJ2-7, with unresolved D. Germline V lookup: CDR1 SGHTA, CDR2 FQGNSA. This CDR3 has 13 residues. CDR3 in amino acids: CARSPIDGYEQYF. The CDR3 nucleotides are TGTGCCCGCAGTCCAATCGACGGCTACGAGCAGTACTTC.

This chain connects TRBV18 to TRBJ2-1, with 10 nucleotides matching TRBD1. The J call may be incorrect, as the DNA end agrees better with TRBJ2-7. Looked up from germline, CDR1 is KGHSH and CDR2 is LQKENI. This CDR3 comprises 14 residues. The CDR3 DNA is TGTGCCAGCTCACCAGACAGGGGGCTCAATGAGCAGTACTTC. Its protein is CASSPDRGLNEQYF.

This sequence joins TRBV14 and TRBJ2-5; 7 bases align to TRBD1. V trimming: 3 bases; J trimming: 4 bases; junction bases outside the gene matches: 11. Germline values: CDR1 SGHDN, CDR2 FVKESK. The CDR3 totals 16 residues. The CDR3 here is CASSHGTALQIETQYF. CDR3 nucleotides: TGTGCCAGCAGCCACGGGACAGCCTTACAGATAGAGACCCAGTACTTC.

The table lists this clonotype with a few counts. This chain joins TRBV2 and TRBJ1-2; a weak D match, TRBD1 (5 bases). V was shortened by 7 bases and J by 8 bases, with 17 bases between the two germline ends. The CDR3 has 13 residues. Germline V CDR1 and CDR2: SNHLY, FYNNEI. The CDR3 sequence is CASTSGRDHGYTF. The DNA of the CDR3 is TGTGCCAGCACTTCGGGCAGGGATCACGGCTACACCTTC.

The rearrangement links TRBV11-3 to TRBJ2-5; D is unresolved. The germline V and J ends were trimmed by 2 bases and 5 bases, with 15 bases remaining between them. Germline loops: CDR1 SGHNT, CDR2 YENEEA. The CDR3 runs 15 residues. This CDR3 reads CASSLNKISGETQYF. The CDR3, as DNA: TGTGCCAGCAGCTTAAACAAGATAAGTGGGGAGACCCAGTACTTC.

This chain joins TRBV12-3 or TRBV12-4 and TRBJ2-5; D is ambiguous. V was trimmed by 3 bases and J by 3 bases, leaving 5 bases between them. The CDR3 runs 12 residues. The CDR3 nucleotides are TGTGCCAGCAGTTTCATGGAAGAGACCCAGTACTTC. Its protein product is CASSFMEETQYF.

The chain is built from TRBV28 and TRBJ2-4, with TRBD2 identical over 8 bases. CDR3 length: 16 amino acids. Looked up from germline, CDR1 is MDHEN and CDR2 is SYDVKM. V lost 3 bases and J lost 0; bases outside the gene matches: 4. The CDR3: CASSLTGGLAKNIQYF. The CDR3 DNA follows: TGTGCCAGCAGTTTGACGGGAGGGCTAGCCAAAAACATTCAGTACTTC. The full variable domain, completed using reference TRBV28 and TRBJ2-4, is DVKVTQSSRYLVKRTGEKVFLECVQDMDHENMFWYRQDPGLGLRLIYFSYDVKMKEKGDIPEGYSVSREKKERFSLILESASTNQTSMYLCASSLTGGLAKNIQYFGAGTRLSVL.

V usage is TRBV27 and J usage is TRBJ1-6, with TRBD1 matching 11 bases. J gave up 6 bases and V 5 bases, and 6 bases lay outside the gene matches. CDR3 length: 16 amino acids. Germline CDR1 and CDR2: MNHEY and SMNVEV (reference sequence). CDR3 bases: TGTGCCAGCAGTATTGGACAGGGGGCGGTTAATTCACCCCTCCACTTT. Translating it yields CASSIGQGAVNSPLHF.

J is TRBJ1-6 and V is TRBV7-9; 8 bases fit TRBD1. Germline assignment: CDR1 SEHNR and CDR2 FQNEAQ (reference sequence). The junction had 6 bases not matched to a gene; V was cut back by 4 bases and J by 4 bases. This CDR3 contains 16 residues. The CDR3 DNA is TGTGCCAGCAGCTCGCAGGGGGCGCTTTATAATTCACCCCTCCACTTT. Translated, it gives CASSSQGALYNSPLHF.

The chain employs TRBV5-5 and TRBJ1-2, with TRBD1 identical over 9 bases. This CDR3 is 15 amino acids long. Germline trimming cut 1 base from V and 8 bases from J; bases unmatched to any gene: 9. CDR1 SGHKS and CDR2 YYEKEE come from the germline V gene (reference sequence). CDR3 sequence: CASSLPGQGISGYTF. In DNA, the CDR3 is TGTGCCAGCAGCTTGCCGGGACAGGGTATTTCGGGCTACACCTTC.

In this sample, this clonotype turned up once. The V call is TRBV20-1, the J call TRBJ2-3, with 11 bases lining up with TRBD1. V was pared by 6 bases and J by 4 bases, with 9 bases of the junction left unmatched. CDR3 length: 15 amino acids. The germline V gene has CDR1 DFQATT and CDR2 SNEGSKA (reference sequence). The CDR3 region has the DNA TGCAGTGCCACCACCGGGACAGGGGGTCCAGATACGCAGTATTTT. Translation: CSATTGTGGPDTQYF.

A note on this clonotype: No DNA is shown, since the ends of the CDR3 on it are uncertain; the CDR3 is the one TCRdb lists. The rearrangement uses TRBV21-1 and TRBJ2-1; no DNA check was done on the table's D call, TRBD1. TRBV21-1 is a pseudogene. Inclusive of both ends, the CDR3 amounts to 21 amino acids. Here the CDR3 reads CASYGSYNEQFFPFRHNEQFF.

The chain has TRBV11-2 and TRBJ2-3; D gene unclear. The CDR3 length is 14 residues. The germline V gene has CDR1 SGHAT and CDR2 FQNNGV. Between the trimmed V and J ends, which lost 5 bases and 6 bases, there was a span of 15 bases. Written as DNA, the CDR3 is TGTGCCAGCAGCCGGGCCCCGGTGGGGGATACGCAGTATTTT. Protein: CASSRAPVGDTQYF.

CDR3 nucleotide sequence: TGCGCCAGCAGCTTGGACCCGGGGGTCCAAGAGACCCAGTACTTC. It specifies CASSLDPGVQETQYF. V usage is TRBV5-1 and J usage is TRBJ2-5; D may be TRBD2 (6 bases). This CDR3 has 15 residues. Trimming removed 0 bases from V and 1 base from J, with 10 bases in between. Germline loops: CDR1 SGHRS, CDR2 YFSETQ.

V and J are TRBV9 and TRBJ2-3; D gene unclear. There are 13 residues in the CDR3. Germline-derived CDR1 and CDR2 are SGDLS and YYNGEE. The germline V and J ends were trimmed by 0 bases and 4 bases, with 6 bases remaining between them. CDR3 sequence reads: CASSVGWPDTQYF. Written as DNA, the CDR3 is TGTGCCAGCAGCGTAGGCTGGCCAGATACGCAGTATTTT.

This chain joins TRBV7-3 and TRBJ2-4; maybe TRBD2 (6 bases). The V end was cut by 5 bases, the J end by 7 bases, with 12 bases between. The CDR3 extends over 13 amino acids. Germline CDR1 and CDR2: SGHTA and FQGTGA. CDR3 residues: CASSDRRGNIQYF. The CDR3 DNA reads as TGTGCCAGCAGCGACCGGCGGGGCAACATTCAGTACTTC.

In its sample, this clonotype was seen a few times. The CDR3 region is CSASRTGGARTDTQYF. The CDR3 DNA reads as TGCAGTGCTAGTCGAACAGGGGGAGCACGCACAGATACGCAGTATTTT. The chain uses TRBV20-1 and TRBJ2-3; TRBD1 matches at 8 bases. The length of the CDR3 is 16 residues. V lost 3 bases to trimming and J lost 1 base; unmatched junction nucleotides: 9. CDR1 and CDR2 from the germline V gene are DFQATT and SNEGSKA (reference sequence).

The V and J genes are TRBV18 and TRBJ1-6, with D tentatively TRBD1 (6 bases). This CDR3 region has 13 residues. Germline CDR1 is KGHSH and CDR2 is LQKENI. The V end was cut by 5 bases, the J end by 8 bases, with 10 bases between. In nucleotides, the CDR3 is TGTGCCAGCTCATCGGACAGAGATTCACCCCTCCACTTT. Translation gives CASSSDRDSPLHF.

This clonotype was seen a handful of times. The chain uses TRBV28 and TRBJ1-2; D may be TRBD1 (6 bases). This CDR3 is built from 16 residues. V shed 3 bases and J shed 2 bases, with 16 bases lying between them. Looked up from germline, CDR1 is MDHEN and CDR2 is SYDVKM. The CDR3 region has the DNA TGTGCCAGCAGTTTCCGGGGAGGGAGGGGGAACTATGGCTACACCTTC. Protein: CASSFRGGRGNYGYTF.

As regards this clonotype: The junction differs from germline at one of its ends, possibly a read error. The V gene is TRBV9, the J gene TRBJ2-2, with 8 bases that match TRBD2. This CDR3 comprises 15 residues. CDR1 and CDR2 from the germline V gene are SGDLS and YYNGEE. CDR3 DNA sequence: TGTGCCGGCAGCGCAAGCGGGAGTAGCACCGGGGAGCTGTTTTTT. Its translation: CAGSASGSSTGELFF.

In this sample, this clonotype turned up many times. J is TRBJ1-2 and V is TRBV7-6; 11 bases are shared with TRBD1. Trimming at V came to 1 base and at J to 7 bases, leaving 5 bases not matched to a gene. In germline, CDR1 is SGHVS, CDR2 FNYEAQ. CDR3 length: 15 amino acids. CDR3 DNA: TGTGCCAGCAGCTTAGGGACAGGGGGCAAAGGTGGCTACACCTTC. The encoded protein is CASSLGTGGKGGYTF.

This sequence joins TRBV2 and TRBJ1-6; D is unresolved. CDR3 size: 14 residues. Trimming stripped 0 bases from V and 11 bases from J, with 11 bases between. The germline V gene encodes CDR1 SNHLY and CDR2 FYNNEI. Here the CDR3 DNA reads TGTGCCAGCAGTGAAGCACAATCACCAACACCCCTCCACTTT. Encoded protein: CASSEAQSPTPLHF.

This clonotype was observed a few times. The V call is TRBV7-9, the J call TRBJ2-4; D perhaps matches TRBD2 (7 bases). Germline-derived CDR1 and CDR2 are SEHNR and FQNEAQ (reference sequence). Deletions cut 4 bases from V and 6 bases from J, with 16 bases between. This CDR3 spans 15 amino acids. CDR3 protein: CASSSPHREGNIQYF. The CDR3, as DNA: TGTGCCAGCAGCTCTCCCCACAGGGAGGGAAACATTCAGTACTTC.

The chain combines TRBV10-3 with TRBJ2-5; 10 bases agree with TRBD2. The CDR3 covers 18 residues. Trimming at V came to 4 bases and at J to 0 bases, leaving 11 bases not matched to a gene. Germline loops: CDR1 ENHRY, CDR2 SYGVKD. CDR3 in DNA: TGTGCCATCAGTGGGGGCTCTAGCGGGGGCAAGTACCAAGAGACCCAGTACTTC. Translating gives CAISGGSSGGKYQETQYF.

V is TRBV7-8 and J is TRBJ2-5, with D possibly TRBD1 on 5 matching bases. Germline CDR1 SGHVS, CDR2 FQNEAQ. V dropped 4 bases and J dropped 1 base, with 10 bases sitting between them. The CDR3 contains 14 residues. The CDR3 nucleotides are TGTGCCAGCAGCTCAGGGCTACGCCAAGAGACCCAGTACTTC. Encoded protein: CASSSGLRQETQYF.

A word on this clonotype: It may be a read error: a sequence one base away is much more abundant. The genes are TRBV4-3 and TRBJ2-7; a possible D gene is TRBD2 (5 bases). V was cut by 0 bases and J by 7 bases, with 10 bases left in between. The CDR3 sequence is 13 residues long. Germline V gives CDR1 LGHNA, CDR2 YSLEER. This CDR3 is CASSQERAREQYF. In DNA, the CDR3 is TGCGCCAGCAGCCAAGAGCGGGCGAGGGAGCAGTACTTC.

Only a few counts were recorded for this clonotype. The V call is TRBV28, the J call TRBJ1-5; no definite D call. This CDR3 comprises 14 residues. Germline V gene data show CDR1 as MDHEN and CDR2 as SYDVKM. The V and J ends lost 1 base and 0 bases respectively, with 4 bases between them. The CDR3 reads CASSLSLSNQPQHF. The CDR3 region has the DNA TGTGCCAGCAGTTTATCCCTTAGCAATCAGCCCCAGCATTTT.

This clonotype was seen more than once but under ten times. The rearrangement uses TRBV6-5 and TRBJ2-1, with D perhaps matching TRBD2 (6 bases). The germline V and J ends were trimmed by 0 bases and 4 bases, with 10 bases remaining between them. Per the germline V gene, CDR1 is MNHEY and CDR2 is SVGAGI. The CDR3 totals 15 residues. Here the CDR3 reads CASSYSAGKYNEQFF. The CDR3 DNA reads TGTGCCAGCAGTTACTCTGCGGGGAAGTACAATGAGCAGTTCTTC.